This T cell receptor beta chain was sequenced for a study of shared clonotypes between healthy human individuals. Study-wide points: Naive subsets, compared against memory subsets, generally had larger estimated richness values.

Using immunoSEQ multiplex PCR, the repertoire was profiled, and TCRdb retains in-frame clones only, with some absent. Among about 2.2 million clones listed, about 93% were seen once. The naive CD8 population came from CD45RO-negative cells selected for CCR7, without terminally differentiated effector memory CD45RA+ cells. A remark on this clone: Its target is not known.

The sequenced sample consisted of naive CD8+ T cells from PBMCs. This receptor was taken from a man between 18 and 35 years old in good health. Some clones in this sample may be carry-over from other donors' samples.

The CDR3 DNA sequence: TGCGCCAGCAGGGGGACCGGGACTAGCGGGAGCAATGAGCAGTTCTTC. Translation: CASRGTGTSGSNEQFF. The rearrangement joins TRBV5-1 to TRBJ2-1; 14 positions agree with TRBD2. This CDR3 spans 16 amino acids. Germline V CDR1 and CDR2: SGHRS, YFSETQ. V lost 5 bases and J lost 6; bases outside the gene matches: 7.